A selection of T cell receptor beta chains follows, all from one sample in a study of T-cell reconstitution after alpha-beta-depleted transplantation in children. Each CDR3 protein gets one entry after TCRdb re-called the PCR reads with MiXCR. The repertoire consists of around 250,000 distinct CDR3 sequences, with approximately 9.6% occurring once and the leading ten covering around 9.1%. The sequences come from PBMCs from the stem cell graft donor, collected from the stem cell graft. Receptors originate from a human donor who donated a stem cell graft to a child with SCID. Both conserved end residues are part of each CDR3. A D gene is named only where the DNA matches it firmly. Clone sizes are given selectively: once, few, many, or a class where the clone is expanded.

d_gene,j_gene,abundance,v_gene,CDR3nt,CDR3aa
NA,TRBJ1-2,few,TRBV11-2,TGTGCCAGCAGCTTAGACGGGGGCGCATTCTATGGCTACACCTTC,CASSLDGGAFYGYTF
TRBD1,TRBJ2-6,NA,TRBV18,TGTGCCAGCCCGGGACAGGATAGCTCTGGGGCCAACGTCCTGACTTTC,CASPGQDSSGANVLTF
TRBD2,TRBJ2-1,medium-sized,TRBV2,TGTGCCAGCAGGACGGGACTAGCGGGCTACAATGAGCAGTTCTTC,CASRTGLAGYNEQFF
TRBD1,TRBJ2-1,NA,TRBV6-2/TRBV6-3,TGTGCCAGCAGTTACTCGACAGGGGGCGGGGGTGAGCAGTTCTTC,CASSYSTGGGGEQFF
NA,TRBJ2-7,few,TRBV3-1,TGTGCCAGCAGCCCTCGGGTCTTCGATTCCTACGAGCAGTACTTC,CASSPRVFDSYEQYF
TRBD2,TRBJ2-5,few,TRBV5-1,TGCGCCAGCAGCTCCGGACTAGCGCGGGAGACCCAGTACTTC,CASSSGLARETQYF
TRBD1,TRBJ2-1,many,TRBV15,TGTGCCACCAGCCTACGGACAGGGGCAGGGAATGAGCAGTTCTTC,CATSLRTGAGNEQFF
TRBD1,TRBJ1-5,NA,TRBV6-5,TGTGCCAGCAGTTACGGGGCAGGGGGTGTGTATCAGCCCCAGCATTTT,CASSYGAGGVYQPQHF
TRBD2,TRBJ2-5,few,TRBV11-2,TGTGCCAGCAGCACATTTAGGGGAGGGGAGACCCAGTACTTC,CASSTFRGGETQYF
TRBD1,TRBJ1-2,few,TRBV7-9,TGTGCCAGCAGCTCCCGGGACAGGGGCACCGGCTACACCTTC,CASSSRDRGTGYTF
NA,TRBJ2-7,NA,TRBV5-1,TGCGCCAGCAGCTCCCCGGGGGCGGACTCCTACGAGCAGTACTTC,CASSSPGADSYEQYF
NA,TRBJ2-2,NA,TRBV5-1,TGCGCCAGCAGCTCAGGTTACGGCACCGGGGAGCTGTTTTTT,CASSSGYGTGELFF
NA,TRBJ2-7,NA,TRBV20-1,TGCAGTGCTAGAGTGTCCTCGGGGCTATACGAGCAGTACTTC,CSARVSSGLYEQYF
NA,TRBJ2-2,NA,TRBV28,TGTGCCAGCAGTTTATTCAGGGCGAGCACCGGGGAGCTGTTTTTT,CASSLFRASTGELFF
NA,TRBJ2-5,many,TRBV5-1,TGCGCCAGCAGCACACAGGGAAAACAAGAGACCCAGTACTTC,CASSTQGKQETQYF
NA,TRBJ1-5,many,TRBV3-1,TGTGCCAGCAGTTTCTCACAGGGAAATCAGCCCCAGCATTTT,CASSFSQGNQPQHF
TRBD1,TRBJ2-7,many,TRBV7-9,TGTGCCAGCAGCGCGCCATCCCGGGACAGAAACTACGAGCAGTACTTC,CASSAPSRDRNYEQYF
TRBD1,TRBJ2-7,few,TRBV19,TGTGCCAGTAGCTCCGACAGGGAATACGAGCAGTACTTC,CASSSDREYEQYF
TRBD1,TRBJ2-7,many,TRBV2,TGTGCCATCAAGACGACAGGGATGGCCTACGAGCAGTACTTC,CAIKTTGMAYEQYF
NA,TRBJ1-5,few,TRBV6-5,TGTGCCAGCAGTTACCAACAGACCAATCAGCCCCAGCATTTT,CASSYQQTNQPQHF
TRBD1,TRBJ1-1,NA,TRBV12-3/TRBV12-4,TGTGCCAGCAGTCTCGGACAGGGGGCGATGAACACTGAAGCTTTCTTT,CASSLGQGAMNTEAFF
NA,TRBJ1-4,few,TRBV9,TGTGCCAGCAGCTGGGAAGAATCAAATGAAAAACTGTTTTTT,CASSWEESNEKLFF
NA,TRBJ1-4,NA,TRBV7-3,TGTGCCGGCAGCCCGGGGGCCGGTGAAAAACTGTTTTTT,CAGSPGAGEKLFF
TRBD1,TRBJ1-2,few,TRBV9,TGTGCCAGCAGCGTAGCTACGGGGGGGACAGGGTTTAACTATGGCTACACCTTC,CASSVATGGTGFNYGYTF
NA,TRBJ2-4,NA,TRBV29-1,TGCAGCGTTGTTTCGGATGGAGTTAACATTCAGTACTTC,CSVVSDGVNIQYF
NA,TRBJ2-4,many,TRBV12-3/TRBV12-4,TGTGCCAGCAGCCCCGAGTTGGCGAAAAACATTCAGTACTTC,CASSPELAKNIQYF
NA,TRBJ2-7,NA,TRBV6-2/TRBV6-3,TGTGCCAGCAGGGGCGGCTTCGGGCAGTACTTC,CASRGGFGQYF
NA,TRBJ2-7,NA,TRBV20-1,TGCAGTGCTAGAGACAGGCTAGGAACCTACGAGCAGTACTTC,CSARDRLGTYEQYF
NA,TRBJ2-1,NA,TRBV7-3,TGTGCCAGCAGCTTACGCGCGGGTTACAATGAGCAGTTCTTC,CASSLRAGYNEQFF
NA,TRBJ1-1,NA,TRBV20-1,TGCAGTGCTAGTTTCACAGGGTTTTTCATGGTGACTGAAGCTTTCTTT,CSASFTGFFMVTEAFF
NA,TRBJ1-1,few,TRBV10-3,TGTGCCATCAGTCGGGGACTGAGGAACACTGAAGCTTTCTTT,CAISRGLRNTEAFF
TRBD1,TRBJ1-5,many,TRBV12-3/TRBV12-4,TGTGCCAGCGCCCTTATACCTCGTTTTGGCGGGACAGGGGGTAATCAGCCCCAGCATTTT,CASALIPRFGGTGGNQPQHF
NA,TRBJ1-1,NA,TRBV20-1,TGCAGTGCTTGGGACCGGAACACTGAAGCTTTCTTT,CSAWDRNTEAFF
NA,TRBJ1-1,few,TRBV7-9,TGTGCCAGCAGCTTAGAGGGGTTCTACACTGAAGCTTTCTTT,CASSLEGFYTEAFF
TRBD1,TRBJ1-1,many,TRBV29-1,TGCAGCGTCGGGACAGGTTCGAACACTGAAGCTTTCTTT,CSVGTGSNTEAFF
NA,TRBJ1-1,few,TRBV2,TGTGCCAGACAAATGAACACTGAAGCTTTCTTT,CARQMNTEAFF
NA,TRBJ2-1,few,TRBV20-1,TGCAGTGCTAGAGATCGGGTCGGAGGCTACAATGAGCAGTTCTTC,CSARDRVGGYNEQFF
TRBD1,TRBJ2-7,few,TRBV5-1,TGCGCCAGCAGCAAGGGCCTAAATACCGGGACAGGGCTTGTCGAGCAGTACTTC,CASSKGLNTGTGLVEQYF
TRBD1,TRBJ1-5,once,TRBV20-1,TGCAGTGCTACTATTTCGACAGGGGAAAGTCAGCCCCAGCATTTT,CSATISTGESQPQHF
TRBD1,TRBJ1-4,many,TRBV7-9,TGTGCCAGCAGCCTCCGGGGACAGGGGTATGAAAAACTGTTTTTT,CASSLRGQGYEKLFF
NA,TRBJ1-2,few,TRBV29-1,TGCAGCGTGCAGATTACTAACTATGGCTACACCTTC,CSVQITNYGYTF
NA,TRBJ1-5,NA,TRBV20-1,TGCAGTGCTAACCCTGTGGTGGGAGGGATCGCAGGTCAGCCCCAGCATTTT,CSANPVVGGIAGQPQHF
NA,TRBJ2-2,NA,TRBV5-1,TGCGCCAGCAGCTTATTGGGGGCGGCCGCGAACACCGGGGAGCTGTTTTTT,CASSLLGAAANTGELFF
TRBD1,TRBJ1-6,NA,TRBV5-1,TGCGCCAGCAGCTTGTTGCGAGGGGGCCTCGATTCACCCCTCCACTTT,CASSLLRGGLDSPLHF
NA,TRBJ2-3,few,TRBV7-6,TGTGCCAGCAGTGACCGGATCACAGATACGCAGTATTTT,CASSDRITDTQYF
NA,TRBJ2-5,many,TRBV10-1,TGCGCCAGCAGTGTGGGAGTCCAAGAGACCCAGTACTTC,CASSVGVQETQYF
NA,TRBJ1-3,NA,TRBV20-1,TGCAGTGCTAGAGTTACGGGAAACACCATATATTTT,CSARVTGNTIYF
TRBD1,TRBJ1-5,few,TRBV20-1,TGCAGTGCTAGAGTACGGACAGGGGGGGTTTCGCAGCCCCAGCATTTT,CSARVRTGGVSQPQHF
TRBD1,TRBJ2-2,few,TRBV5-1,TGCGCCAGCAGCCCCGGGACAGGGGTCACCGGGGAGCTGTTTTTT,CASSPGTGVTGELFF
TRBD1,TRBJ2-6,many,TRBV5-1,TGCGCCAGCAGAGACAGGGGATCTGGGGCCAACGTCCTGACTTTC,CASRDRGSGANVLTF
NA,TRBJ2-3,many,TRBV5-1,TGCGCCAGCAGCATGGCCAAGGTGGATACGCAGTATTTT,CASSMAKVDTQYF
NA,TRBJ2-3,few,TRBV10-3,TGTGCCACGTGCCGGGACGGCACAGATACGCAGTATTTT,CATCRDGTDTQYF
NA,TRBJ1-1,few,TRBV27,TGTGCCAGCAGGAGGGTCTGGGATACTGAAGCTTTCTTT,CASRRVWDTEAFF
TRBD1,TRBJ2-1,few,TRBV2,TGTGCCAGCAGCGGACAGGGGGCGCGAAATGAGCAGTTCTTC,CASSGQGARNEQFF
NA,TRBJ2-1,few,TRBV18,TGTGCCAGCTCACGGGACATCGCCTCGGCGGATGAGCAGTTCTTC,CASSRDIASADEQFF
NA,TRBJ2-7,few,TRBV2,TGTGCCAGCAGGGGGGGCACCTACGAGCAGTACTTC,CASRGGTYEQYF
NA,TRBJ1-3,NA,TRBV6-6,TGTGCCAGCTATCATCGGGCCGGAAACACCATATATTTT,CASYHRAGNTIYF
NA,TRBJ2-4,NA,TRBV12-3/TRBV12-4,TGTGCCAGCAGTGACACTTTAGCCAAAAACATTCAGTACTTC,CASSDTLAKNIQYF